The 3 T cell receptor beta chains listed next were all sequenced from one sample in a study of T cells in Graves' hyperthyroidism and ophthalmopathy. There were TCR beta CDR3 regions amplified from RNA transcripts. During a first-round RT-PCR of the TCR CDR3, the HTBI primer set was used. One entry per CDR3 protein, called by TCRdb with MiXCR from the multiplex PCR reads. Here the sample spans hundreds of thousands of distinct CDR3 sequences, approximately 15% being singletons. Sequencing input: blood. The receptors stem from a man aged 18 to 29 with Graves' ophthalmopathy.

The chain has TRBV19 and TRBJ2-2; D may be TRBD1 or TRBD2 (6 bases each). Germline V CDR1 and CDR2: LNHDA, SQIVND (reference sequence). Trimming took off 1 base at V and 6 bases at J, with 12 bases between the two ends. The CDR3 runs 15 residues. The CDR3 spells CASSIVGGRPGELFF. CDR3 coding DNA: TGTGCCAGTAGTATAGTTGGGGGGCGCCCCGGGGAGCTGTTTTTT.

The table lists this clonotype with a few counts. The chain combines TRBV27 with TRBJ2-2, with D maybe TRBD1 (5 bases). Germline CDR1 is MNHEY and CDR2 is SMNVEV (reference sequence). V was pared by 5 bases and J by 3 bases, with 10 bases between. The CDR3 spans 14 residues. Here the CDR3 DNA reads TGTGCCAGCAGTCCCCGACAGCACACCGGGGAGCTGTTTTTT. Amino acid sequence: CASSPRQHTGELFF.

This clonotype was detected ten times or more. V is TRBV2 and J is TRBJ2-3; TRBD2 might be the D (6 bases). Between the trimmed V and J ends, which lost 4 bases and 4 bases, there was a span of 15 bases. The germline V gene has CDR1 SNHLY and CDR2 FYNNEI. CDR3 size: 15 residues. The CDR3 nucleotides are TGTGCCAGCAGTGTTCTTTACGGAGGGGCAGATACGCAGTATTTT. Translating gives CASSVLYGGADTQYF.